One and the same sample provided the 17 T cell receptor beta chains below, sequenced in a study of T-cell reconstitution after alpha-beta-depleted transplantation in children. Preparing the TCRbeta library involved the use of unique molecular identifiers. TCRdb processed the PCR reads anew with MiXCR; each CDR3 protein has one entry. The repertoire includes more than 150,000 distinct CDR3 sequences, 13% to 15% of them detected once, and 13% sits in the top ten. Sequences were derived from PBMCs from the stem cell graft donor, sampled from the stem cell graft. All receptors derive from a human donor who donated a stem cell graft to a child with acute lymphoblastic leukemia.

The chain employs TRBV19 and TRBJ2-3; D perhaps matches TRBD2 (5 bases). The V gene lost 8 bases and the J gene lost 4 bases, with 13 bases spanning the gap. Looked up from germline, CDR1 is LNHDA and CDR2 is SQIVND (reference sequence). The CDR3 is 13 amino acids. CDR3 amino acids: CASSEGPADTQYF. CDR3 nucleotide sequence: TGTGCCAGTTCCGAGGGCCCAGCAGATACGCAGTATTTT.

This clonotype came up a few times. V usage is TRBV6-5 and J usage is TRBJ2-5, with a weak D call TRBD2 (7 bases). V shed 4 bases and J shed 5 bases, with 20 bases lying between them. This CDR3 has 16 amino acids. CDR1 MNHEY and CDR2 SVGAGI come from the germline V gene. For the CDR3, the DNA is TGTGCCAGCAGTTCGCTCGGTAGGGGGGGCAGTGAGACCCAGTACTTC. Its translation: CASSSLGRGGSETQYF.

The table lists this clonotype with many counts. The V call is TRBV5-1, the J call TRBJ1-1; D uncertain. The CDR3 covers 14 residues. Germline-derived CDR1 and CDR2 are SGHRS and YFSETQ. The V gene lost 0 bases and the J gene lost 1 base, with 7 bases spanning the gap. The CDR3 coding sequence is TGCGCCAGCAGCTTGGGGCGGAAGAACACTGAAGCTTTCTTT. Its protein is CASSLGRKNTEAFF.

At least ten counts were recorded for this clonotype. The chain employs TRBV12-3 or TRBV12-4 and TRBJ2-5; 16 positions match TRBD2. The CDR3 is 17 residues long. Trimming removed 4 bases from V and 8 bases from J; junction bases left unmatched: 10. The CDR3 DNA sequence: TGTGCCAGCAGTTCCCGGGGACTAGCGGGAGGGCCTGGAACCCAGTACTTC. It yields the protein CASSSRGLAGGPGTQYF.

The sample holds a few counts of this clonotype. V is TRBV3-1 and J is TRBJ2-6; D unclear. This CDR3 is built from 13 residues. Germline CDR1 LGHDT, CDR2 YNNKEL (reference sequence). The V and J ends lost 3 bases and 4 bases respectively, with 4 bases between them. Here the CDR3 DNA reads TGTGCCAGCAGCCATTCCGGGGCCAACGTCCTGACTTTC. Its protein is CASSHSGANVLTF.

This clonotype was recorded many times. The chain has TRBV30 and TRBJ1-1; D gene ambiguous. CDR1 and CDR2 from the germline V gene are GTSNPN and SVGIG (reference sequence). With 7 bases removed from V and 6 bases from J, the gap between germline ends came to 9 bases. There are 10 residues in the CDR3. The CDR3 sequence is CASRRAEAFF. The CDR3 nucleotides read TGTGCCTCTAGACGAGCTGAAGCTTTCTTT. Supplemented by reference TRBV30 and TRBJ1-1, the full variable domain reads SQTIHQWPATLVQPVGSPLSLECTVEGTSNPNLYWYRQAAGRGLQLLFYSVGIGQISSEVPQNLSASRPQDRQFILSSKKLLLSDSGFYLCASRRAEAFFGQGTRLTVV.

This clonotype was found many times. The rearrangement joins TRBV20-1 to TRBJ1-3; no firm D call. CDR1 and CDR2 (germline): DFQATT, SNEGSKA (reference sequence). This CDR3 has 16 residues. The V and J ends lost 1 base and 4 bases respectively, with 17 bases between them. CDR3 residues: CSARVDIQLGGNTIYF. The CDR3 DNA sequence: TGCAGTGCTAGAGTTGACATACAGTTGGGGGGAAACACCATATATTTT.

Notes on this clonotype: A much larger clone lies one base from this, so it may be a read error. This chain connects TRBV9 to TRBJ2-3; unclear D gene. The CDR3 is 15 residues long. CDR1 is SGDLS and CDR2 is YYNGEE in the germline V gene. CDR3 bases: TGTGCCAGCAGCGTAGAAGGCCTTATCACAGCTACGCAGTATTTT. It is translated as CASSVEGLITATQYF.

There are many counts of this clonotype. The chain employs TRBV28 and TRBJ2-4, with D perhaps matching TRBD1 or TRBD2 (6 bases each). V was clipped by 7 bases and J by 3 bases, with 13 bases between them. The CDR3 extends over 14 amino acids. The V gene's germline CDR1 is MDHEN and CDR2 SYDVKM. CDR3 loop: CASMGGSFKNIQYF. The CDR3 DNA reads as TGTGCCAGCATGGGGGGCTCCTTCAAAAACATTCAGTACTTC.

The CDR3 DNA follows: TGCAGTGCTATGATTATTAGGCCGGGTGCTTTCTTT. Its protein is CSAMIIRPGAFF. The chain employs TRBV20-1 and TRBJ1-1; unclear D gene. The length of the CDR3 is 12 residues. Germline lookup yields CDR1 DFQATT and CDR2 SNEGSKA (reference sequence). Between the trimmed V and J ends, which lost 4 bases and 11 bases, there was a span of 17 bases.

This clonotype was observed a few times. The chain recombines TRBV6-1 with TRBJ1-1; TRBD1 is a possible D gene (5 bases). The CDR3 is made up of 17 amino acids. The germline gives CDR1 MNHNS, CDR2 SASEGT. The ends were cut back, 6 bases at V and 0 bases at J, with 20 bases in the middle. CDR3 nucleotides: TGTGCCAGCAGCGAAACGGGATTGGGACTCCTGAACACTGAAGCTTTCTTT. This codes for CASSETGLGLLNTEAFF.

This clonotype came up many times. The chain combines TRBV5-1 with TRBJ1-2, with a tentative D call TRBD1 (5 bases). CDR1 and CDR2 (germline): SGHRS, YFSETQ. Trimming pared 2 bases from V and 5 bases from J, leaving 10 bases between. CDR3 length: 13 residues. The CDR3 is CASSFEGTYGYTF. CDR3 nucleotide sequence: TGCGCCAGCAGCTTTGAAGGGACTTATGGCTACACCTTC. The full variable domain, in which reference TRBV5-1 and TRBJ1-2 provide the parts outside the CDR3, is KAGVTQTPRYLIKTRGQQVTLSCSPISGHRSVSWYQQTPGQGLQFLFEYFSETQRNKGNFPGRFSGRQFSNSRSEMNVSTLELGDSALYLCASSFEGTYGYTFGSGTRLTVV.

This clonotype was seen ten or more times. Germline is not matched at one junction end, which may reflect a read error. The CDR3 nucleotides read TGTGCCAGCAGCGGGGCGGAAGAGGAGGTCTTC. Its translation: CASSGAEEEVF. The chain uses TRBV7-9 and TRBJ2-1, with D perhaps being TRBD1 or TRBD2 (5 bases each). CDR1 and CDR2 from the germline V gene are SEHNR and FQNEAQ (reference sequence). This CDR3 region has 11 residues.

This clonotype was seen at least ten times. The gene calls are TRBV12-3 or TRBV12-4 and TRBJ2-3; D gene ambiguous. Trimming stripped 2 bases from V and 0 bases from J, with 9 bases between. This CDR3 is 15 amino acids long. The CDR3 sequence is CASSLRQSSTDTQYF. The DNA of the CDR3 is TGTGCCAGCAGTTTACGGCAGTCTAGCACAGATACGCAGTATTTT.

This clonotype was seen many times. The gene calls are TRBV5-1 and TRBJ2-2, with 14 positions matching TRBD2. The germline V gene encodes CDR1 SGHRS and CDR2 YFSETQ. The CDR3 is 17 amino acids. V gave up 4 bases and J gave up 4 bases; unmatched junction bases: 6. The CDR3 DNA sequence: TGCGCCAGCAGCCCAGGACTAGCGGGAGGCCTCACCGGGGAGCTGTTTTTT. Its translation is CASSPGLAGGLTGELFF.

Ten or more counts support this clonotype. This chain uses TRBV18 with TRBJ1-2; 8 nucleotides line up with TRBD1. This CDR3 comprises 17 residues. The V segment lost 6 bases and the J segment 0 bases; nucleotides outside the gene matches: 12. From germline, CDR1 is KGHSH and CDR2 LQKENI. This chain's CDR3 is CASSPPGQATANYGYTF. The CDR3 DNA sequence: TGTGCCAGCTCCCCCCCGGGACAGGCGACTGCTAACTATGGCTACACCTTC.

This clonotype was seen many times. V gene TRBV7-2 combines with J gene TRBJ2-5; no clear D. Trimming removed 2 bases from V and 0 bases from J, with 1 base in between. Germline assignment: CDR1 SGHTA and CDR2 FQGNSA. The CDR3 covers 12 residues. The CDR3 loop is CASSLYQETQYF. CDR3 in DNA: TGTGCCAGCAGCTTATACCAAGAGACCCAGTACTTC.